The 23 T cell receptor beta chains below all came from one sample that was sequenced in a study of T-cell memory formation after mild COVID-19. A single record per CDR3 protein comes from TCRdb applying MiXCR to the 5' RACE reads. The sample has about 470,000 distinct CDR3 sequences, around a quarter seen once. What was sequenced was PBMCs or a T cell subset sorted from them (not recorded which). These receptors all stem from an adult woman who had mild COVID-19 (a few samples of this study predate the infection). Cell type and time point are not known.

The rearrangement links TRBV4-2 to TRBJ2-5, with TRBD1 identical over 9 bases. Germline lookup yields CDR1 LGHNA and CDR2 YNFKEQ. The CDR3 runs 14 residues. V lost 5 bases, J lost 1 base, and 2 bases stayed unmatched. The CDR3 coding sequence is TGTGCCAGCAGCGGGACAGGGATCCAAGAGACCCAGTACTTC. Its protein is CASSGTGIQETQYF.

In its sample, this clonotype was seen once. The CDR3 region is CASSEASSGSPIETQYF. In nucleotides, the CDR3 is TGTGCCAGCAGTGAAGCCTCTAGCGGGTCGCCCATAGAGACCCAGTACTTC. This sequence joins TRBV6-1 and TRBJ2-5; 8 nucleotides line up with TRBD2. J was trimmed by 4 bases and V by 0 bases; bases with no gene match: 10. The CDR3 spans 17 residues. Germline values: CDR1 MNHNS, CDR2 SASEGT.

The rearrangement links TRBV7-8 to TRBJ2-5; the D gene is possibly TRBD1 (6 bases). This CDR3 region has 15 residues. Germline CDR1 reads SGHVS; CDR2 reads FQNEAQ. V lost 0 bases, J lost 3 bases, and 11 bases lay in between. CDR3 DNA sequence: TGTGCCAGCAGCTTAGCGTTTACAGGGAAAGAGACCCAGTACTTC. It codes for CASSLAFTGKETQYF.

This clonotype was recorded a few times. This rearrangement joins TRBV7-9 to TRBJ1-1; 8 positions agree with TRBD1. With 5 bases clipped from V and 3 bases from J, the junction kept 11 bases outside the gene matches. Looked up from germline, CDR1 is SEHNR and CDR2 is FQNEAQ (reference sequence). The CDR3 totals 16 residues. The CDR3 DNA sequence: TGTGCCAGCAGCCCCCGCGGGCAGGGGGCGGACACTGAAGCTTTCTTT. Translation gives CASSPRGQGADTEAFF.

This clonotype was observed a handful of times. The rearrangement links TRBV20-1 to TRBJ1-6; D not resolved. Germline values: CDR1 DFQATT, CDR2 SNEGSKA (reference sequence). This CDR3 has 15 residues. Trimming pared 0 bases from V and 5 bases from J, leaving 11 bases between. This CDR3 is CSARDLGLDNSPLHF. Written as DNA, the CDR3 is TGCAGTGCTAGAGATCTAGGCTTGGATAATTCACCCCTCCACTTT.

This clonotype was found a few times. This rearrangement joins TRBV10-3 to TRBJ2-1; 9 bases match TRBD2. This CDR3 comprises 13 residues. The germline CDR1 and CDR2 sequences are ENHRY and SYGVKD. The V and J ends lost 7 bases and 6 bases, in that order; junction bases with no gene match: 4. In DNA form, the CDR3 reads TGTGCCATCACAGCGGGAGGTGGCAATGAGCAGTTCTTC. This encodes CAITAGGGNEQFF.

This chain connects TRBV19 to TRBJ1-2; the D gene is possibly TRBD1 (6 bases). Looked up from germline, CDR1 is LNHDA and CDR2 is SQIVND (reference sequence). V was cut by 5 bases and J by 4 bases, with 8 bases left in between. The CDR3 is 12 residues long. The CDR3: CASSSDSYGYTF. CDR3 sequence (DNA): TGTGCCAGTAGTTCGGACAGCTATGGCTACACCTTC.

The chain carries TRBV30 and TRBJ2-7; D not certain. The germline V gene encodes CDR1 GTSNPN and CDR2 SVGIG (reference sequence). Trimming left V 2 bases short and J 3 bases short, with 8 bases between. There are 12 residues in the CDR3. The CDR3 protein is CAWSRQVYEQYF. For the CDR3, the DNA is TGTGCCTGGAGTAGGCAGGTCTACGAGCAGTACTTC.

This sequence joins TRBV5-5 and TRBJ1-5; unclear D gene. CDR1 SGHKS and CDR2 YYEKEE come from the germline V gene (reference sequence). V dropped 1 base and J dropped 5 bases, with 10 bases sitting between them. The CDR3 length is 14 residues. CDR3 amino acids: CASSLSWGDQPQHF. In DNA form, the CDR3 reads TGTGCCAGCAGCTTGTCCTGGGGAGATCAGCCCCAGCATTTT.

This clonotype was counted only a few times. V is TRBV5-1 and J is TRBJ2-1; D may be TRBD1 (5 bases). V was clipped by 4 bases and J by 4 bases, with 12 bases between them. Germline-derived CDR1 and CDR2 are SGHRS and YFSETQ. The CDR3 totals 14 residues. CDR3 region: CASSTLQVYNEQFF. Here the CDR3 DNA reads TGCGCCAGCAGCACCTTACAGGTTTACAATGAGCAGTTCTTC. Based on the CDR3 plus reference TRBV5-1 and TRBJ2-1, the full variable domain is KAGVTQTPRYLIKTRGQQVTLSCSPISGHRSVSWYQQTPGQGLQFLFEYFSETQRNKGNFPGRFSGRQFSNSRSEMNVSTLELGDSALYLCASSTLQVYNEQFFGPGTRLTVL.

The J gene is TRBJ1-2, the V gene TRBV29-1; a weak D match, TRBD1 (6 bases). Germline V gene data show CDR1 as SQVTM and CDR2 as ANQGSEA. V was pared by 7 bases and J by 2 bases, with 11 bases between. This CDR3 is built from 12 residues. The CDR3 loop is CSAGQGNYGYTF. CDR3 coding DNA: TGCAGCGCAGGCCAGGGGAACTATGGCTACACCTTC.

This clonotype was counted ten times or more. V and J are TRBV7-3 and TRBJ2-5; possibly TRBD2 for D (5 bases). The V end lost 5 bases, the J end lost 3 bases, and 10 bases lay between the germline ends. Looked up from germline, CDR1 is SGHTA and CDR2 is FQGTGA. CDR3 length: 13 amino acids. CDR3 bases: TGTGCCAGCAGCCGAGGACTGGAAGAGACCCAGTACTTC. Translating gives CASSRGLEETQYF. The whole variable domain, remainder taken from reference TRBV7-3 and TRBJ2-5, is GAGVSQTPSNKVTEKGKYVELRCDPISGHTALYWYRQSLGQGPEFLIYFQGTGAADDSGLPNDRFFAVRPEGSVSTLKIQRTERGDSAVYLCASSRGLEETQYFGPGTRLLVL.

The chain carries TRBV24-1 and TRBJ1-1, with 8 bases lining up with TRBD1. The trim removed 3 bases at V and 5 bases at J, leaving 7 bases unmatched. CDR3 length: 15 amino acids. Germline CDR1 and CDR2: KGHDR and SFDVKD. CDR3 nucleotides: TGTGCCACCAGTGATACAGGACAGGGCGGGACTGAAGCTTTCTTT. Its translation is CATSDTGQGGTEAFF.

This clonotype was counted only a few times. The CDR3 nucleotides are TGTGCCAGCAGCGTAGAAACGGGGACTGAAGCTTTCTTT. Protein product: CASSVETGTEAFF. The rearrangement uses TRBV9 and TRBJ1-1; unclear D gene. The CDR3 consists of 13 residues. In germline, CDR1 is SGDLS, CDR2 YYNGEE. Trimming took 0 bases from V and 5 from J, leaving 8 bases between them.

This clonotype was seen a few times. This chain joins TRBV7-9 and TRBJ1-1; no clear D. The CDR3 has 12 residues. Trimming pared 4 bases from V and 1 base from J, leaving 4 bases between. Germline assignment: CDR1 SEHNR and CDR2 FQNEAQ (reference sequence). CDR3 region: CASSSPNTEAFF. The CDR3 DNA reads as TGTGCCAGCAGCTCTCCGAACACTGAAGCTTTCTTT.

This clonotype occurred a few times. V and J are TRBV5-1 and TRBJ2-3, with no clear D. In germline, CDR1 is SGHRS, CDR2 YFSETQ. Trimming took 0 bases from V and 1 from J, leaving 9 bases between them. The CDR3 runs to 15 residues. This chain's CDR3 is CASSLAPERTDTQYF. CDR3 in DNA: TGCGCCAGCAGCTTGGCCCCAGAGCGCACAGATACGCAGTATTTT.

The chain uses TRBV9 and TRBJ2-7, with D possibly TRBD2 on 5 matching bases. In germline, CDR1 is SGDLS, CDR2 YYNGEE. This CDR3 has 14 residues. V gave up 2 bases and J gave up 5 bases, with 14 bases separating them. The CDR3 loop reads CASSVRDVGDEQYF. CDR3 in DNA: TGTGCCAGCAGCGTCAGAGATGTCGGGGACGAGCAGTACTTC.

The J gene is TRBJ2-1, the V gene TRBV5-4; the match to TRBD2 covers 11 bases. V shed 4 bases and J 3 bases; nucleotides not matched to a gene: 6. CDR1 is SGHNT, CDR2 YYREEE, per germline (reference sequence). This CDR3 has 16 residues. CDR3 coding DNA: TGTGCCAGCAGCCGACCAACTAGCGGGGGCTACAATGAGCAGTTCTTC. Its protein is CASSRPTSGGYNEQFF.

V usage is TRBV7-2 and J usage is TRBJ2-1; the match to TRBD2 covers 13 bases. The CDR3 has 16 residues. Germline lookup yields CDR1 SGHTA and CDR2 FQGNSA. The J segment lost 10 bases and the V segment lost 5 bases, leaving 11 bases of the junction unmatched. CDR3 in DNA: TGTGCCAGCAGCCGCCCACTAGCGGGGGGGCTAAAGGAGCAGTTCTTC. Encoded protein: CASSRPLAGGLKEQFF.

J is TRBJ2-3 and V is TRBV10-3, with TRBD2 identical over 10 bases. V was pared by 0 bases and J by 0 bases, with 9 bases of the junction left unmatched. CDR1 and CDR2 (germline): ENHRY, SYGVKD. The CDR3 has 19 residues. CDR3 nucleotides: TGTGCCATCAGTGAGTCGGGGACTAGCGTGGGAACTAGCACAGATACGCAGTATTTT. This sequence encodes CAISESGTSVGTSTDTQYF.

This clonotype appeared a single time. The chain carries TRBV7-8 and TRBJ2-7, with D perhaps being TRBD1 or TRBD2 (5 bases each). Trimming stripped 5 bases from V and 1 base from J, with 15 bases between. CDR3 size: 15 residues. CDR1 SGHVS and CDR2 FQNEAQ come from the germline V gene. CDR3 bases: TGTGCCAGCAGCACGGGGCCTCCGGAATCCTACGAGCAGTACTTC. Translated: CASSTGPPESYEQYF.

CDR3 residues: CASSLGGVLTDTQYF. The DNA of the CDR3 is TGTGCCAGCAGCTTAGGGGGGGTACTCACAGATACGCAGTATTTT. This rearrangement joins TRBV7-9 to TRBJ2-3; maybe TRBD2 (6 bases). Trimming took off 1 base at V and 2 bases at J, with 10 bases between the two ends. CDR3 length: 15 amino acids. The germline V gene has CDR1 SEHNR and CDR2 FQNEAQ (reference sequence).

This clonotype was seen repeatedly, ten times or more. The genes are TRBV4-3 and TRBJ1-4; 7 nucleotides match TRBD1. The CDR3 consists of 16 residues. CDR1 and CDR2 from the germline V gene are LGHNA and YSLEER. V gave up 2 bases and J gave up 6 bases; unmatched junction bases: 9. CDR3 in amino acids: CASSQQQHRGDEKLFF. The CDR3 nucleotides are TGCGCCAGCAGCCAACAACAGCACAGGGGTGATGAAAAACTGTTTTTT.